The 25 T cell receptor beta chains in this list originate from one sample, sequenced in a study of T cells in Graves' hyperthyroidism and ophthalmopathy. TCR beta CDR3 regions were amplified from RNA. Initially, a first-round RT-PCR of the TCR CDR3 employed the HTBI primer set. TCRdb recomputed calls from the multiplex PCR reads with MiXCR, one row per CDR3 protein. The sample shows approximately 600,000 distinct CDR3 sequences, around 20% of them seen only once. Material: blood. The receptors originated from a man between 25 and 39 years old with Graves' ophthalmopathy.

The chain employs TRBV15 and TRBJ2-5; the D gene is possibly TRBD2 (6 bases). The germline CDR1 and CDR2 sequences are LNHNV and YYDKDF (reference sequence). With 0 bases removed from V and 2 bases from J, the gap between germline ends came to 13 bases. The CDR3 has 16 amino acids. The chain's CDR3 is CATSRDEAGLQETQYF. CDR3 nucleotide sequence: TGTGCCACCAGCAGAGATGAAGCGGGCCTTCAAGAGACCCAGTACTTC.

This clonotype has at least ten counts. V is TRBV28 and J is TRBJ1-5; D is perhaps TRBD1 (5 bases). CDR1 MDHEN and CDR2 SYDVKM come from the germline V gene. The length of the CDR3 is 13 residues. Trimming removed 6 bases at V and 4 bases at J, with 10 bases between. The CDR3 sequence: CASRRQTNQPQHF. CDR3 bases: TGTGCCAGCAGGAGACAGACGAATCAGCCCCAGCATTTT.

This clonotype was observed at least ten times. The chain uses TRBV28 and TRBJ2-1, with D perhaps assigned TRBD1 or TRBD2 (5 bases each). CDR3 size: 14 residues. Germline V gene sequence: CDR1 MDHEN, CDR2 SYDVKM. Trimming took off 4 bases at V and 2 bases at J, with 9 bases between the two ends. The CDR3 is CASSYGGTYNEQFF. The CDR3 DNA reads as TGTGCCAGCAGTTATGGGGGAACCTACAATGAGCAGTTCTTC.

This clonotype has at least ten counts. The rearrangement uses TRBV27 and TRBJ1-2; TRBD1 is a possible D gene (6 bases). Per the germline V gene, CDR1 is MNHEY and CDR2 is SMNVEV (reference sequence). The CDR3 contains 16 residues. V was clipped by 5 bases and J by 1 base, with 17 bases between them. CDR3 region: CASSPLQGYLNYGYTF. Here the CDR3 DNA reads TGTGCCAGCAGTCCTCTACAGGGATACCTTAACTATGGCTACACCTTC.

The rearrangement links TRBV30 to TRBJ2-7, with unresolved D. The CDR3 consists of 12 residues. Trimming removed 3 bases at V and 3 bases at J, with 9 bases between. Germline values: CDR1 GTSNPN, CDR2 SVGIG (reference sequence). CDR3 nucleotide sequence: TGTGCCTGGAGGGGGAACGACTACGAGCAGTACTTC. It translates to CAWRGNDYEQYF.

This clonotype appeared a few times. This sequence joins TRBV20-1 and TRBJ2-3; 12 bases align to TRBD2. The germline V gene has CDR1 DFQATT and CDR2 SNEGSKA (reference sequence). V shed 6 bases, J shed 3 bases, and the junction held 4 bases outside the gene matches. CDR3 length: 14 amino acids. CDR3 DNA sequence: TGCAGTGCCACGACTAGCGGGAGAACAGATACGCAGTATTTT. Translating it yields CSATTSGRTDTQYF.

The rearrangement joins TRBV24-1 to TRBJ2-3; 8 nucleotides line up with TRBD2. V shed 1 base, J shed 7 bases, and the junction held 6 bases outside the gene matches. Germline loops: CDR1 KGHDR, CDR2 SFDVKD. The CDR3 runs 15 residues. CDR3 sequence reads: CATSDFKRELNTQYF. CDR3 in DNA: TGTGCCACCAGTGATTTCAAGCGGGAGCTTAATACGCAGTATTTT.

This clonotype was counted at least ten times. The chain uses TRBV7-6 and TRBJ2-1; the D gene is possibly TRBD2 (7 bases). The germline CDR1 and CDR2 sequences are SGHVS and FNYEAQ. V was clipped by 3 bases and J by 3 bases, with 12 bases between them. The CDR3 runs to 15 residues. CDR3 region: CASSLGGLIYNEQFF. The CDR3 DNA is TGTGCCAGCAGCTTGGGGGGGCTGATCTACAATGAGCAGTTCTTC.

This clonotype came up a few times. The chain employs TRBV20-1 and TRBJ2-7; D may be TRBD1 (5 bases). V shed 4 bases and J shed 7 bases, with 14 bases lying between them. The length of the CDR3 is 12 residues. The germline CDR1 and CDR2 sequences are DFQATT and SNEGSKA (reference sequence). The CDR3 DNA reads TGCAGTGCTAAAATCTCAGGGCGGGAGCAGTACTTC. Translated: CSAKISGREQYF.

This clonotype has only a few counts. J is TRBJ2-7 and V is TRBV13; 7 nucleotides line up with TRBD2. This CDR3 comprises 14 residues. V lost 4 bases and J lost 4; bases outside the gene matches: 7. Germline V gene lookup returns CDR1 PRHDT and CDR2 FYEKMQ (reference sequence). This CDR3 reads CASSSRLAEYEQYF. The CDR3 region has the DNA TGTGCCAGCAGCTCCCGACTAGCAGAATACGAGCAGTACTTC.

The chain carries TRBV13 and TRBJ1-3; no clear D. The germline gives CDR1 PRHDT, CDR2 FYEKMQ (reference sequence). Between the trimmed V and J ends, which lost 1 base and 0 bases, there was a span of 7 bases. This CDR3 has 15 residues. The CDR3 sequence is CASSLERDSGNTIYF. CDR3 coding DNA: TGTGCCAGCAGCTTAGAACGGGACTCTGGAAACACCATATATTTT. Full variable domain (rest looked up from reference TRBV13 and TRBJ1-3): AAGVIQSPRHLIKEKRETATLKCYPIPRHDTVYWYQQGPGQDPQFLISFYEKMQSDKGSIPDRFSAQQFSDYHSELNMSSLELGDSALYFCASSLERDSGNTIYFGEGSWLTVV.

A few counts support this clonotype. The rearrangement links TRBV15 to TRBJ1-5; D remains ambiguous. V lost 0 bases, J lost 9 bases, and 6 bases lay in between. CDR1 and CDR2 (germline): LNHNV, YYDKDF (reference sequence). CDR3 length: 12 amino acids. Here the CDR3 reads CATSRDFGPQHF. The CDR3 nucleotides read TGTGCCACCAGCAGAGATTTTGGGCCCCAGCATTTT.

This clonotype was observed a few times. CDR3 in amino acids: CASNGGGTGSYEQYF. The CDR3 coding sequence is TGCGCCAGCAACGGGGGGGGGACCGGCTCCTACGAGCAGTACTTC. This chain uses TRBV5-1 with TRBJ2-7, with 8 bases matching TRBD2. The CDR3 is made up of 15 amino acids. The germline V gene encodes CDR1 SGHRS and CDR2 YFSETQ. V shed 6 bases, J shed 0 bases, and the junction held 8 bases outside the gene matches. Variable domain in full (rest from reference TRBV5-1 and TRBJ2-7): KAGVTQTPRYLIKTRGQQVTLSCSPISGHRSVSWYQQTPGQGLQFLFEYFSETQRNKGNFPGRFSGRQFSNSRSEMNVSTLELGDSALYLCASNGGGTGSYEQYFGPGTRLTVT.

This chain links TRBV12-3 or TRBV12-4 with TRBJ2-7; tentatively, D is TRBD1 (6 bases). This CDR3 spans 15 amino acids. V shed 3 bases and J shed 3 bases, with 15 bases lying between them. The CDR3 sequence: CASSLDSLRRYEQYF. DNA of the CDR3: TGTGCCAGCAGTTTGGACAGTCTGAGGCGCTACGAGCAGTACTTC.

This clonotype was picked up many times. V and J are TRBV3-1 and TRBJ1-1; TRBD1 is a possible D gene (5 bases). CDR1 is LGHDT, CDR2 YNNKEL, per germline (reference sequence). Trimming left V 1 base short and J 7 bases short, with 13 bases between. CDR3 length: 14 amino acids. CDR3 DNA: TGTGCCAGCAGCCAAGCAAGGACAACAAGTGAAGCTTTCTTT. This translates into CASSQARTTSEAFF.

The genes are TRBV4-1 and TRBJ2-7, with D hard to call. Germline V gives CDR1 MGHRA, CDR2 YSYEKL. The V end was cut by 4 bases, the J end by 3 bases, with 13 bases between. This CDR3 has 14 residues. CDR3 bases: TGCGCCAGCAGCCCTCAGGTGATGTACTACGAGCAGTACTTC. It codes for CASSPQVMYYEQYF.

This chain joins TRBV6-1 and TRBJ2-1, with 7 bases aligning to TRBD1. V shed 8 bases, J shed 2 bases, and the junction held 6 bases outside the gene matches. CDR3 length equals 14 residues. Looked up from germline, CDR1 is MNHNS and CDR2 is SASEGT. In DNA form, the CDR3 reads TGTGCCAGCGATAACAGGGGAACCTACAATGAGCAGTTCTTC. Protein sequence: CASDNRGTYNEQFF.

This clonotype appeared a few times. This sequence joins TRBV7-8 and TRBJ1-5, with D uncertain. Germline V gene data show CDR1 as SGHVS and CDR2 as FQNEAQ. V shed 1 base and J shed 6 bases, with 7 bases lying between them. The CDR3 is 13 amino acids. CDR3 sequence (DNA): TGTGCCAGCAGCTTAGGACTTACTCAGCCCCAGCATTTT. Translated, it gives CASSLGLTQPQHF. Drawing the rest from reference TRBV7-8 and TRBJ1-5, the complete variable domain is GAGVSQSPRYKVAKRGQDVALRCDPISGHVSLFWYQQALGQGPEFLTYFQNEAQLDKSGLPSDRFFAERPEGSVSTLKIQRTQQEDSAVYLCASSLGLTQPQHFGDGTRLSIL.

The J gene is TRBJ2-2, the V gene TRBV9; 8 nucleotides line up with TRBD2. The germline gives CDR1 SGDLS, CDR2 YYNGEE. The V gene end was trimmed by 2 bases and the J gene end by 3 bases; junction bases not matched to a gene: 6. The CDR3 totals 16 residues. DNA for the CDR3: TGTGCCAGCAGCGTTCGAAGCGGGAGAGACACCGGGGAGCTGTTTTTT. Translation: CASSVRSGRDTGELFF.

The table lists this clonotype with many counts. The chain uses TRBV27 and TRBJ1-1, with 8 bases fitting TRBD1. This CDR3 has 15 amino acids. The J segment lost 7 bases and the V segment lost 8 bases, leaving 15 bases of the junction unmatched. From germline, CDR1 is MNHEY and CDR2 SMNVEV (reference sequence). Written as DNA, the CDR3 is TGTGCCAGCTCGGGGGCAGGGGGCGGAGAGGATGAAGCTTTCTTT. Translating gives CASSGAGGGEDEAFF.

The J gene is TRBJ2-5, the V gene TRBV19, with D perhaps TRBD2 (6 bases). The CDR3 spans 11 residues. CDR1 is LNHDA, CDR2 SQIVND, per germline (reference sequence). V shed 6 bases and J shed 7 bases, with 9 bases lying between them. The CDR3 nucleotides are TGTGCCAGTAGGAGGGGAGGGACCCAGTACTTC. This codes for CASRRGGTQYF. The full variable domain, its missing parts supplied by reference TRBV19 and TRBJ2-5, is DGGITQSPKYLFRKEGQNVTLSCEQNLNHDAMYWYRQDPGQGLRLIYYSQIVNDFQKGDIAEGYSVSREKKESFPLTVTSAQKNPTAFYLCASRRGGTQYFGPGTRLLVL.

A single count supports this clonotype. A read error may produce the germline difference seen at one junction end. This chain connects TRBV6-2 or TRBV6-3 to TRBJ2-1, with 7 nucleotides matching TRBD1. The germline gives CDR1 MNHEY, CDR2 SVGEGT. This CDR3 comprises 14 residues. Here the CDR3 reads CASSAQTGYNKQFF. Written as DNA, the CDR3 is TGTGCCAGCAGTGCCCAGACAGGGTACAATAAGCAGTTCTTC.

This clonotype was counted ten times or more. CDR3 nucleotides: TGTGCCAGCATGGATTGGGCAGCAAATCAGCCCCAGCATTTT. This codes for CASMDWAANQPQHF. The chain is built from TRBV28 and TRBJ1-5; D not resolved. V shed 7 bases and J shed 4 bases, with 14 bases lying between them. This CDR3 comprises 14 residues. The germline CDR1 and CDR2 sequences are MDHEN and SYDVKM.

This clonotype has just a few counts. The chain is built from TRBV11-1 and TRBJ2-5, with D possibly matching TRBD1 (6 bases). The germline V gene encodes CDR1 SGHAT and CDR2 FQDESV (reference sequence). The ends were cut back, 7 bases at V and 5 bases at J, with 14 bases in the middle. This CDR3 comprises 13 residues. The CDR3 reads CASIRRGGETQYF. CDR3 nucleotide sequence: TGTGCCAGCATCCGCAGGGGCGGGGAGACCCAGTACTTC.

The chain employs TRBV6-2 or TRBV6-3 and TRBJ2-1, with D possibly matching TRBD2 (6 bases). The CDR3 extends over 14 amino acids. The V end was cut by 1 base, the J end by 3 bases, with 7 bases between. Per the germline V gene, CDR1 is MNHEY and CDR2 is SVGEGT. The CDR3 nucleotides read TGTGCCAGCAGTTACTGGGACTTCTACAATGAGCAGTTCTTC. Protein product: CASSYWDFYNEQFF.